Below are 5 T cell receptor beta chains sequenced from a single sample in a study of shared clonotypes between healthy human individuals. Produced via immunoSEQ multiplex PCR; TCRdb's table is partial and in-frame only. Of roughly 1.5 million clones in the sample, 95% to 99% were seen once. The source material was naive CD4+ T cells sorted from blood. The sample's subset: CD45RA+ positively selected. The receptors were sampled from a man aged 25-45 years in good health.

Note on this clone: The sample has other DNA sequences that encode this CDR3 too. The V gene is TRBV5-6, the J gene TRBJ2-7, with TRBD2 matching 10 bases. Germline trimming cut 4 bases from V and 0 bases from J; bases unmatched to any gene: 4. The CDR3 runs 15 residues. Germline V gene data show CDR1 as SGHDT and CDR2 as YYEEEE. This chain's CDR3 is CASSLGLADSYEQYF. CDR3 nucleotide sequence: TGTGCCAGCAGCCTCGGACTAGCGGACTCCTACGAGCAGTACTTC. The full variable domain, in which reference TRBV5-6 and TRBJ2-7 provide the parts outside the CDR3, is DAGVTQSPTHLIKTRGQQVTLRCSPKSGHDTVSWYQQALGQGPQFIFQYYEEEERQRGNFPDRFSGHQFPNYSSELNVNALLLGDSALYLCASSLGLADSYEQYFGPGTRLTVT.

The rearrangement links TRBV28 to TRBJ1-1, with 7 nucleotides matching TRBD1. With 3 bases clipped from V and 7 bases from J, the junction kept 5 bases outside the gene matches. There are 13 residues in the CDR3. CDR1 MDHEN and CDR2 SYDVKM come from the germline V gene. The CDR3 is CASSFLRTGEAFF. The CDR3 nucleotides read TGTGCCAGCAGTTTCCTAAGGACAGGTGAAGCTTTCTTT.

The rearrangement links TRBV2 to TRBJ2-7; no reliable D call. CDR1 and CDR2 from the germline V gene are SNHLY and FYNNEI. Trimming removed 8 bases from V and 6 bases from J, with 17 bases in between. The CDR3 runs to 13 residues. DNA of the CDR3: TGTGCCAGCGGTCTGGCAGCGCGCGTCGAGCAGTACTTC. This codes for CASGLAARVEQYF. Full variable domain (remainder filled in from reference TRBV2 and TRBJ2-7): EPEVTQTPSHQVTQMGQEVILRCVPISNHLYFYWYRQILGQKVEFLVSFYNNEISEKSEIFDDQFSVERPDGSNFTLKIRSTKLEDSAMYFCASGLAARVEQYFGPGTRLTVT.

This clone has just one count. The rearrangement links TRBV6-5 to TRBJ2-1; D is tentatively TRBD1 or TRBD2 (6 bases each). This CDR3 region has 14 residues. CDR1 is MNHEY, CDR2 SVGAGI, per germline. V was trimmed by 4 bases and J by 9 bases, leaving 16 bases between them. The CDR3 spells CASSSLLGGLEQFF. In DNA form, the CDR3 reads TGTGCCAGCAGTTCACTATTAGGGGGGCTTGAGCAGTTCTTC.

The CDR3 DNA reads as TGTGCCAGCAGCTTAGGTAGCGGGGGTACCGCTGGCACAGATACGCAGTATTTT. Residues: CASSLGSGGTAGTDTQYF. This rearrangement joins TRBV11-2 to TRBJ2-3; TRBD2 aligns across 9 bases. This CDR3 contains 18 residues. With V trimmed by 1 base and J by 1 base, 9 bases remained unmatched. CDR1 and CDR2 (germline): SGHAT, FQNNGV.